This is a list of T cell receptor beta chains from one sample in a study of blood T cells in healthy people across ages. TCRdb reprocessed the 5' RACE reads via MiXCR and lists one record per CDR3 protein. The repertoire includes fewer than 1.5 million distinct CDR3 sequences, 40% to 50% of them detected once, and around 8% sits in the top ten. The sequencing input was blood. The receptors were gathered from a woman aged 18-35 years in good health. CDR3s include the opening cysteine and the closing phenylalanine or tryptophan. The order of the fields is clone size, D gene, J gene, V gene, CDR3 DNA, CDR3 protein. A D gene is named only where the DNA matches it firmly. A row's size may be missing; if present it is once, few, many or a size class.

NA NA TRBJ1-1 TRBV5-1 TGCGCCAGCAGCTTGGTTGGCAGTCCGAACACTGAAGCTTTCTTT CASSLVGSPNTEAFF
few NA TRBJ1-2 TRBV7-2 TGTGCCAGCAGCTTAGAGGTGCCTTCGGGGGGCTACACCTTC CASSLEVPSGGYTF
many NA TRBJ2-7 TRBV29-1 TGCAGCGTTTCAAGCTCCTACGAGCAGTACTTC CSVSSSYEQYF
NA TRBD2 TRBJ2-1 TRBV6-1 TGTGCTGCTGGACCGGGACTAGCGGTTGAGCAGTTCTTC CAAGPGLAVEQFF
few NA TRBJ2-1 TRBV27 TGTGCCAGCACATCTAGGGCTGAGCAGTTCTTC CASTSRAEQFF
few TRBD2 TRBJ2-7 TRBV12-3/TRBV12-4 TGTGCCAGCAGCCTCGGCACGGCGCGGGGGGTCCCCTCCTACGAGCAGTACTTC CASSLGTARGVPSYEQYF
few NA TRBJ2-1 TRBV3-1 TGTGCCAGCAGCCCCCAGGCGGTCGGGAGCTCCTACAATGAGCAGTTCTTC CASSPQAVGSSYNEQFF
many TRBD1 TRBJ2-7 TRBV6-6 TGTGCCAGCAGACCCGACAGGGGAAAACCCTACGAGCAGTACTTC CASRPDRGKPYEQYF
few NA TRBJ1-5 TRBV20-1 TGCAGTGCTCGCGACAGAAAAGCTGGAGATCAGCCCCAGCATTTT CSARDRKAGDQPQHF
NA TRBD2 TRBJ2-1 TRBV6-5 TGTGCCAGCAGGGCCATAGCGGGAGGGTCCTACAATGAGCAGTTCTTC CASRAIAGGSYNEQFF
NA TRBD1 TRBJ1-2 TRBV20-1 TGCAGTGCTAGTACAACGACAGGGAACTATGGCTACACCTTC CSASTTTGNYGYTF
once TRBD1 TRBJ2-7 TRBV29-1 TGCAGCGTTGCCATGGGACAGGGGGCCTACGAGCAGTACTTC CSVAMGQGAYEQYF
NA NA TRBJ2-5 TRBV7-9 TGTGCCAGCAGCTTAAAGGGTTTGTATGAGCAGTACTTC CASSLKGLYEQYF
NA TRBD2 TRBJ2-1 TRBV20-1 TGCAGTGCCTCGGGACTAGCGGGGATCTACAATGAGCAGTTCTTC CSASGLAGIYNEQFF
NA NA TRBJ1-2 TRBV28 TGTGCCAGCAAAAGTGGGGGAGCGGGCTACACCTTC CASKSGGAGYTF
NA NA TRBJ2-1 TRBV20-1 TGCAGTGCTAGAGATGAGTCCAGCGGGCTGGCCTACAATGAGCAGTTCTTC CSARDESSGLAYNEQFF
few NA TRBJ2-3 TRBV20-1 TGCAGTGCTAGTAGGGGTATAACTGCCACAGATACGCAGTATTTT CSASRGITATDTQYF
NA NA TRBJ2-4 TRBV15 TGTGCCACCAGCAGCGCACTAACCAGGACAGAACCCAAAAACATTCAGTACTTC CATSSALTRTEPKNIQYF
NA TRBD1 TRBJ1-2 TRBV18 TGTGCCAGCTCACCAGGACAGGGGGCGCCAGGCTATGGCTACACCTTC CASSPGQGAPGYGYTF
NA TRBD1 TRBJ1-5 TRBV7-2 TGTGCCAGCAGCTCGGAGACAGGGGCGGGTCAGCCCCAGCATTTT CASSSETGAGQPQHF
NA TRBD1 TRBJ1-2 TRBV4-1 TGCGCCAGCAGCCAAGATCCCACCGGGACAGGGGCCAACTATGGCTACACCTTC CASSQDPTGTGANYGYTF